This T cell receptor beta chain came from a study of PD-L1 blockade in urothelial cancer. Study-wide context: About 90% of the roughly 30 patients were men who had bladder-origin urothelial cancer. Each blood sample yielded a median of about 150,000 T cells.

Study-wide results and caveats: Durable-benefit patients had greater expansion of tumor-associated blood clones at 3 weeks.

In germline, CDR1 is MNHEY, CDR2 SVGAGI. Deletions cut 4 bases from V and 8 bases from J, with 17 bases between. The CDR3 has 14 amino acids. This sample's time point: pretreatment peripheral blood. This clone occurred a few times. No antigen is known for it. Profiled with immunoSEQ multiplex PCR; TCRdb holds only in-frame clones, not every one. The table has about 49,000 clones, approximately 79% seen once. This receptor was taken from a man aged 65 to 79 with urothelial cancer. The genes are TRBV6-5 and TRBJ1-2; the D gene is possibly TRBD1 (6 bases). The specimen comprised PBMCs, sampled around atezolizumab (anti-PD-L1) treatment. The CDR3 spells CASSFRDNQRGYTF. DNA of the CDR3: TGTGCCAGCAGTTTCCGGGACAACCAGCGGGGCTACACCTTC.